This T cell receptor beta chain appears in the sequencing data of a study of T-cell memory formation after mild COVID-19. The study's findings and limits: Cross-reactive memory appears to have joined, as suggested by some responding clones showing up in pre-infection memory. Nothing showed for sure that second-wave clones peaking on day 37 were SARS-CoV-2 specific.

This clonotype was recorded a few times. The antigen remains unidentified. In TCRdb, the 5' RACE reads were re-called with MiXCR into one record per CDR3 protein. The sample shows roughly 250,000 distinct CDR3 sequences, around 15% of them seen only once. CDR3 length: 19 amino acids. Germline CDR1 reads LGHNA; CDR2 reads YSLEER. Trimming took 2 bases from V and 2 from J; bases not matched to a gene: 12. The sample comprised PBMCs or a T cell subset sorted from them (not recorded which). The receptor was derived from a man younger than 35 who had mild COVID-19 (a few samples of this study predate the infection). Cell type and time point are not known. The V call is TRBV4-3, the J call TRBJ2-3; TRBD2 matches 11 bases. The chain's CDR3 is CASSQHTSGGPRNTDTQYF. DNA for the CDR3: TGCGCCAGCAGCCAACATACTAGCGGGGGTCCGAGAAACACAGATACGCAGTATTTT.